This TCR beta chain comes out of a study of T-cell memory formation after mild COVID-19. The CDR3 loop spans 12 amino acids. Trimming took off 6 bases at V and 7 bases at J, with 9 bases between the two ends. CDR1 and CDR2 (germline): MNHEY, SVGAGI. Employing constant-segment primers, 5'RACE generated TCR alpha and TCR beta cDNA libraries bearing sample barcodes and UMIs. From the 5' RACE reads, TCRdb called clonotypes with MiXCR, one entry per CDR3 protein. Here the sample spans about 250,000 distinct CDR3 sequences, about 20% being singletons. In its sample, this clonotype was seen a few times. As yet, its antigen is unknown. Regarding the study as a whole: The finding that pre-infection memory included some responding clones suggested that cross-reactive memory joined. A second wave expanding day 15 to 37 was CD4+-biased; contracting clones were balanced. Researchers could not confirm that second-wave clones peaking on day 37 targeted SARS-CoV-2.

J is TRBJ1-4 and V is TRBV6-5; D gene uncertain. The sequenced sample was PBMCs or a T cell subset sorted from them (not recorded which). This receptor was identified in a young man who had mild COVID-19 (a few samples of this study predate the infection). Cell type and time point are not known. The DNA for the CDR3 is TGTGCCAGCAGCGAAAACGGTGAAAAACTGTTTTTT. Translation: CASSENGEKLFF.